This passage covers 7 T cell receptor beta chains from one sample sequenced in a study of T cell repertoires in cytomegalovirus infection. TCRdb processed the reads anew with MiXCR; each CDR3 protein has one entry. The sample consists of more than 500,000 distinct CDR3 sequences, 16% of them appearing once. Input material: CD8+ T cells from PBMCs. The receptors come from a human donor in good health (CMV status not recorded). Some clones in this sample may be carry-over from other donors' samples.

This clonotype was seen a handful of times. V usage is TRBV19 and J usage is TRBJ2-6; TRBD2 matches 14 bases. The J segment lost 0 bases and the V segment lost 5 bases, leaving 9 bases of the junction unmatched. Germline lookup yields CDR1 LNHDA and CDR2 SQIVND (reference sequence). The CDR3 spans 20 residues. The CDR3, as DNA: TGTGCCAGTAGTGCCTTGACTAGCGGGAGGGCTTCCTCTGGGGCCAACGTCCTGACTTTC. Protein sequence: CASSALTSGRASSGANVLTF. Filled out from reference TRBV19 and TRBJ2-6, the complete variable domain reads DGGITQSPKYLFRKEGQNVTLSCEQNLNHDAMYWYRQDPGQGLRLIYYSQIVNDFQKGDIAEGYSVSREKKESFPLTVTSAQKNPTAFYLCASSALTSGRASSGANVLTFGAGSRLTVL.

A few counts support this clonotype. The chain couples TRBV2 to TRBJ2-1, with TRBD1 matching over 8 bases. CDR1 is SNHLY, CDR2 FYNNEI, per germline. With V trimmed by 6 bases and J by 7 bases, 8 bases remained unmatched. The CDR3 spans 14 residues. The CDR3 is CASRGRRGLNEQFF. The CDR3 nucleotides are TGTGCCAGCAGGGGCCGCAGGGGGCTAAATGAGCAGTTCTTC. Based on the CDR3 plus reference TRBV2 and TRBJ2-1, the full variable domain is EPEVTQTPSHQVTQMGQEVILRCVPISNHLYFYWYRQILGQKVEFLVSFYNNEISEKSEIFDDQFSVERPDGSNFTLKIRSTKLEDSAMYFCASRGRRGLNEQFFGPGTRLTVL.

This clonotype was seen at least ten times. The V and J genes are TRBV28 and TRBJ2-1; D remains unclear. V was shortened by 6 bases and J by 3 bases, with 15 bases between the two germline ends. Germline CDR1 MDHEN, CDR2 SYDVKM. The CDR3 covers 15 residues. The CDR3 DNA is TGTGCCAGCAGCCCCCGGACGGAGATCTACAATGAGCAGTTCTTC. Translated: CASSPRTEIYNEQFF.

The table lists this clonotype with many counts. The rearrangement links TRBV4-2 to TRBJ1-3, with D uncertain. The V end was cut by 0 bases, the J end by 0 bases, with 6 bases between. The CDR3 contains 15 residues. Germline V gene data show CDR1 as LGHNA and CDR2 as YNFKEQ. For the CDR3, the DNA is TGTGCCAGCAGCCAAGACTCAGACTCTGGAAACACCATATATTTT. This sequence encodes CASSQDSDSGNTIYF.

In this sample, this clonotype turned up many times. The chain joins TRBV7-8 to TRBJ2-3, with TRBD2 as a possible D gene (5 bases). In germline, CDR1 is SGHVS, CDR2 FQNEAQ. CDR3 size: 14 residues. The V end was cut by 1 base, the J end by 9 bases, with 14 bases between. The CDR3 coding sequence is TGTGCCAGCAGCTTAGATCCTAGCTGGGGAACGCAGTATTTT. Translated, it gives CASSLDPSWGTQYF.

J is TRBJ2-3 and V is TRBV10-3, with a weak D call TRBD1 (5 bases). The CDR3 length is 12 residues. Trimming took off 3 bases at V and 5 bases at J, with 6 bases between the two ends. Germline CDR1 reads ENHRY; CDR2 reads SYGVKD. The CDR3 nucleotides are TGTGCCATCAGTGAAAGGGGAGATACGCAGTATTTT. This gives the protein CAISERGDTQYF.

There are many counts of this clonotype. This sequence joins TRBV7-2 and TRBJ1-2; tentative D call: TRBD1 (6 bases). This CDR3 is built from 16 residues. V was pared by 0 bases and J by 7 bases, with 18 bases between. CDR1 is SGHTA, CDR2 FQGNSA, per germline. CDR3 sequence (DNA): TGTGCCAGCAGCTTAGCCGTAACAGGGAGTAGTAGTGGCTACACCTTC. Residues: CASSLAVTGSSSGYTF.